This record concerns one T cell receptor (beta chain) sequence. The method was immunoSEQ multiplex PCR; TCRdb's version includes in-frame clones alone and lacks a portion of them. The sample includes about 1.4 million clones, around 97% seen only once; the top ten take 0.95% to 1.5%. The data originate from a study of shared clonotypes between healthy human individuals. Germline loops: CDR1 KGHSH, CDR2 LQKENI. V was trimmed by 1 base and J by 0 bases, leaving 6 bases between them. This CDR3 is built from 14 residues. The chain has TRBV18 and TRBJ1-1; D gene ambiguous. Sequences were obtained from naive CD4+ T cells sorted from blood. Subset reported: CD45RA+ positively selected. This TCR derives from a man between 25 and 39 years old in good health. The CDR3 protein is CASSPQAMNTEAFF. CDR3 DNA sequence: TGTGCCAGCTCACCACAGGCGATGAACACTGAAGCTTTCTTT. Variable domain in full (rest from reference TRBV18 and TRBJ1-1): NAGVMQNPRHLVRRRGQEARLRCSPMKGHSHVYWYRQLPEEGLKFMVYLQKENIIDESGMPKERFSAEFPKEGPSILRIQQVVRGDSAAYFCASSPQAMNTEAFFGQGTRLTVV.